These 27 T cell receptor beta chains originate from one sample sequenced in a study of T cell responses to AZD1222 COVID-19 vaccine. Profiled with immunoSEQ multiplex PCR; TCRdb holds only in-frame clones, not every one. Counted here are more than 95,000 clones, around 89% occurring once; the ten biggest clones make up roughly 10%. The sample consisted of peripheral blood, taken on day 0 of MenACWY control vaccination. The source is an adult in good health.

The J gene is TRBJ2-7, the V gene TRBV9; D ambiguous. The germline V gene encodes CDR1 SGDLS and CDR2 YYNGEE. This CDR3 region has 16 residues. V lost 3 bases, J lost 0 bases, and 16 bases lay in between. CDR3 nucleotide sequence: TGTGCCAGCAGCGGTAGTAGTGGGTCCAGCTCCTACGAGCAGTACTTC. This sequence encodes CASSGSSGSSSYEQYF.

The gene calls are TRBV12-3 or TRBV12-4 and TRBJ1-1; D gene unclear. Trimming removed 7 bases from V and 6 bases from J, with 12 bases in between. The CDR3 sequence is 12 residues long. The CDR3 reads CASTDERAEAFF. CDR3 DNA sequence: TGTGCCAGCACCGACGAACGGGCTGAAGCTTTCTTT.

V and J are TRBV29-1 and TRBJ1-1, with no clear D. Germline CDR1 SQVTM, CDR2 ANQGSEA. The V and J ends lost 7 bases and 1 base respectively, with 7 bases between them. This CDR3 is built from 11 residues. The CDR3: CSGEGNTEAFF. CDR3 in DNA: TGCAGCGGAGAGGGGAACACTGAAGCTTTCTTT.

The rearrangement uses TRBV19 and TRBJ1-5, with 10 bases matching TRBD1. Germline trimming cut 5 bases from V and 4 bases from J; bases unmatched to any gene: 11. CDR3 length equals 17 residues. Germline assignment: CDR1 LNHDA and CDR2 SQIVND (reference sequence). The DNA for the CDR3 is TGTGCCAGTAGTCCCCCCCTGGACAGGGGGAGGAATCAGCCCCAGCATTTT. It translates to CASSPPLDRGRNQPQHF.

In DNA, the CDR3 is TGTGCCAGCAGCGCAGGTGGCTCTGGAAACACCATATATTTT. It encodes CASSAGGSGNTIYF. The V and J genes are TRBV11-2 and TRBJ1-3, with D unclear. The CDR3 sequence is 14 residues long. From germline, CDR1 is SGHAT and CDR2 FQNNGV. V lost 5 bases to trimming and J lost 0 bases, with 8 bases between them. The entire variable domain, with the rest obtained from reference TRBV11-2 and TRBJ1-3, is as follows: EAGVAQSPRYKIIEKRQSVAFWCNPISGHATLYWYQQILGQGPKLLIQFQNNGVVDDSQLPKDRFSAERLKGVDSTLKIQPAKLEDSAVYLCASSAGGSGNTIYFGEGSWLTVV.

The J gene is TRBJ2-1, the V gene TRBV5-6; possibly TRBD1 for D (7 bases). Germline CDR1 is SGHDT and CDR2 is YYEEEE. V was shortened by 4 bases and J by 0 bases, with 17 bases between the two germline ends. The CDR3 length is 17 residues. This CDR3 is CASSTPPGGSSYNEQFF. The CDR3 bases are TGTGCCAGCAGCACCCCACCAGGGGGGAGCTCCTACAATGAGCAGTTCTTC.

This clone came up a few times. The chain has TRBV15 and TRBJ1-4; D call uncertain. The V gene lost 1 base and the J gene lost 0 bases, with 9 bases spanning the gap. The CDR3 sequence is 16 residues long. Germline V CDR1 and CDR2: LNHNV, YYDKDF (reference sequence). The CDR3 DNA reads TGTGCCACCAGCAGAGCGAAGACTACAACTAATGAAAAACTGTTTTTT. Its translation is CATSRAKTTTNEKLFF.

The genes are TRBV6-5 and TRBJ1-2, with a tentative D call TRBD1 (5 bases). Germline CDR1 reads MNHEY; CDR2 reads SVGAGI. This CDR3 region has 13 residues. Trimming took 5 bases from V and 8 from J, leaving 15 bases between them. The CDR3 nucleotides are TGTGCCAGCAGTACGGGGCCGGCGGGAGGCTACACCTTC. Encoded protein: CASSTGPAGGYTF.

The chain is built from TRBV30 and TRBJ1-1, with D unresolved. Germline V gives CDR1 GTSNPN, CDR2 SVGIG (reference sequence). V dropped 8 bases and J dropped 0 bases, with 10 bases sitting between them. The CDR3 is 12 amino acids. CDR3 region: CARRRLNTEAFF. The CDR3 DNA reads TGTGCCAGGCGACGGTTGAACACTGAAGCTTTCTTT.

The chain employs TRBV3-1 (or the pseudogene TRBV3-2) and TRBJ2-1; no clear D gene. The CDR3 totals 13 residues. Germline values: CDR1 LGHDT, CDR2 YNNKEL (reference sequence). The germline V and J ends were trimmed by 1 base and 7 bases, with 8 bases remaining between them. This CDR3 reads CASSQAPTNEQFF. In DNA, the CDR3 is TGTGCCAGCAGCCAAGCACCCACGAATGAGCAGTTCTTC.

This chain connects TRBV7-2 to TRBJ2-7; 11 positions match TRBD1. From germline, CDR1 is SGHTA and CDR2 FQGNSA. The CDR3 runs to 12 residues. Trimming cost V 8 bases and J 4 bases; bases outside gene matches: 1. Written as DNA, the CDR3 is TGTGCCAGCGGACAGGGGGCTTACGAGCAGTACTTC. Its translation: CASGQGAYEQYF.

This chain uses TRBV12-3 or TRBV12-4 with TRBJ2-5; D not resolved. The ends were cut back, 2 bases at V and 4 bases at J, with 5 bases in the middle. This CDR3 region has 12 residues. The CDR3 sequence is CASSLFRETQYF. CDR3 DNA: TGTGCCAGCAGTTTATTCCGAGAGACCCAGTACTTC.

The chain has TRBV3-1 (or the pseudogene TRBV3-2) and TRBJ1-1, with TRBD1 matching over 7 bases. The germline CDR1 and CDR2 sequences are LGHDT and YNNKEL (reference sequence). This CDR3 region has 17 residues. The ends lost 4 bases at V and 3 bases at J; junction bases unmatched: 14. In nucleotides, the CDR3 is TGTGCCAGCAGCCTAGAATGGACAGGACGAGGGTACACTGAAGCTTTCTTT. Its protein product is CASSLEWTGRGYTEAFF.

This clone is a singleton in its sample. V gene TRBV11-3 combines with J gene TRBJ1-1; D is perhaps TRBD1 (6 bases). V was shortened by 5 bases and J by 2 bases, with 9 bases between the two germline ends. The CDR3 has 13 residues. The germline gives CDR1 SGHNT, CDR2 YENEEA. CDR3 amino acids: CASSPGQNTEAFF. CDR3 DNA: TGTGCCAGCAGCCCGGGACAAAACACTGAAGCTTTCTTT.

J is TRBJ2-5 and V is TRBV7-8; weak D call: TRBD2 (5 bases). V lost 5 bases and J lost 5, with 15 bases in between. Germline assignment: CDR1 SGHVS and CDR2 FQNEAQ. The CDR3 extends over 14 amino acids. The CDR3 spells CASSAQWERETQYF. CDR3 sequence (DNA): TGTGCCAGCAGCGCCCAGTGGGAGCGGGAGACCCAGTACTTC.

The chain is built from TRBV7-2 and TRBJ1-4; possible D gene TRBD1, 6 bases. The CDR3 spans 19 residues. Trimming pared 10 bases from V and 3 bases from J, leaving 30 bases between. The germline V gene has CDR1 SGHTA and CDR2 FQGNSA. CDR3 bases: TGTGCCACCGCGAGCTTAGGTTTTAATTTAGGACAGTCTAATGAAAAACTGTTTTTT. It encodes CATASLGFNLGQSNEKLFF.

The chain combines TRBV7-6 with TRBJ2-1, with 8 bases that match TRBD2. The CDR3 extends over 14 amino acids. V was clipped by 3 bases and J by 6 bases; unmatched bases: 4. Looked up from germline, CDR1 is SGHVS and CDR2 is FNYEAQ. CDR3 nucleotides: TGTGCCAGCAGCTTGCTAGCGGGCACCAATGAGCAGTTCTTC. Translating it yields CASSLLAGTNEQFF.

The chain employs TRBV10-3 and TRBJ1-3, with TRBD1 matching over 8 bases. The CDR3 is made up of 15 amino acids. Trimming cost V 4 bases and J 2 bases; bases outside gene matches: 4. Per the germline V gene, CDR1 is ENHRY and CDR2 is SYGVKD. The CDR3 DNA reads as TGTGCCATCAGTGCCCAGACAGGGGCTGGAAACACCATATATTTT. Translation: CAISAQTGAGNTIYF.

The CDR3 loop reads CATSGDYQETQYF. The CDR3 DNA reads TGTGCCACCAGTGGGGATTACCAAGAGACCCAGTACTTC. V gene TRBV24-1 combines with J gene TRBJ2-5; unclear D gene. This CDR3 has 13 amino acids. Germline loops: CDR1 KGHDR, CDR2 SFDVKD. Trimming took off 5 bases at V and 0 bases at J, with 6 bases between the two ends.

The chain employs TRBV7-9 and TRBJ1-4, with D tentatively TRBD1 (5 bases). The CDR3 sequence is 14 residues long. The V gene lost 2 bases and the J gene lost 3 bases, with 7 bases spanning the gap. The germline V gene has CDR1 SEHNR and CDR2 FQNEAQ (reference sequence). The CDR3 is CASSLSTANEKLFF. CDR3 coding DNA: TGTGCCAGCAGCTTATCGACAGCTAATGAAAAACTGTTTTTT.

CDR3 protein: CASSEWRMNTEAFF. In DNA form, the CDR3 reads TGTGCCAGCAGTGAGTGGAGAATGAACACTGAAGCTTTCTTT. The chain couples TRBV6-1 to TRBJ1-1; D is unclear. V was clipped by 3 bases and J by 0 bases, with 8 bases between them. This CDR3 is built from 14 residues. Germline CDR1 MNHNS, CDR2 SASEGT.

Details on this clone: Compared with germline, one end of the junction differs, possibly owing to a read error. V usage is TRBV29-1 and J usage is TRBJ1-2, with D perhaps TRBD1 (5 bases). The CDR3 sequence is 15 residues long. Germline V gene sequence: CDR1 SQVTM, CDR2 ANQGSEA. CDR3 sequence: CSVEAGAALFYGYTF. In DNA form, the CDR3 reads TGCAGCGTCGAAGCTGGGGCTGCGTTATTTTATGGCTACACCTTC.

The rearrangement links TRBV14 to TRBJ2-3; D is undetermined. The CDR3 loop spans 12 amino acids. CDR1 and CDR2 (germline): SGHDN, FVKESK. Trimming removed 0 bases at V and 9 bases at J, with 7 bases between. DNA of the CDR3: TGTGCCAGCAGCCAAGAAACAGTAACGCAGTATTTT. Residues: CASSQETVTQYF.

CDR3 sequence: CASSVAHYSYNEQFF. The CDR3 DNA is TGTGCCAGCAGCGTAGCGCACTATTCCTACAATGAGCAGTTCTTC. The chain employs TRBV9 and TRBJ2-1; D ambiguous. In germline, CDR1 is SGDLS, CDR2 YYNGEE. This CDR3 has 15 amino acids. The V gene lost 0 bases and the J gene lost 1 base, with 8 bases spanning the gap.

The CDR3 bases are TGTGCCAGTAGTATTCTGGGGACCGGCCAGCCCCAGCATTTT. Translation: CASSILGTGQPQHF. V is TRBV19 and J is TRBJ1-5, with D perhaps TRBD1 (5 bases). This CDR3 is 14 amino acids long. Per germline, CDR1 LNHDA and CDR2 SQIVND (reference sequence). Deletions cut 3 bases from V and 7 bases from J, with 13 bases between.

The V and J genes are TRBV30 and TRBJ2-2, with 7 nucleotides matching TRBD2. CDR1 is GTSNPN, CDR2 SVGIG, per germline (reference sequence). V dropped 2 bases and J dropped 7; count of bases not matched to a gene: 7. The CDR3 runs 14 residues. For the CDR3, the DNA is TGTGCCTGGAGTCAAGGGCTAGCGGTCGGGGAGCTGTTTTTT. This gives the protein CAWSQGLAVGELFF.

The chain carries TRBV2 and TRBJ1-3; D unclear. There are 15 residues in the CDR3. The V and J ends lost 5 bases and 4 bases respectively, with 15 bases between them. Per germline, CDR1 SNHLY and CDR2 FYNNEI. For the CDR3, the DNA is TGTGCCAGCAGTAGCCGGGGTTCAGGCGGAAACACCATATATTTT. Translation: CASSSRGSGGNTIYF.